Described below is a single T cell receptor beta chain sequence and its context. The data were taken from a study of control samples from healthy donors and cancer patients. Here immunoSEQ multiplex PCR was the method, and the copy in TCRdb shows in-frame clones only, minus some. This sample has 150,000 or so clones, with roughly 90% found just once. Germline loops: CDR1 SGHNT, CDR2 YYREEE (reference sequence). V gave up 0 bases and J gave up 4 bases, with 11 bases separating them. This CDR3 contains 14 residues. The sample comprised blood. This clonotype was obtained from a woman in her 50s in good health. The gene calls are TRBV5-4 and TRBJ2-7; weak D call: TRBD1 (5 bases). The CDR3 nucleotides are TGTGCCAGCAGCTTGGGGCAGGGCCTATACGAGCAGTACTTC. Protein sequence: CASSLGQGLYEQYF.